These 26 T cell receptor beta chains came from one sample sequenced in a study of blood T cell repertoires in COVID-19. The data were produced by immunoSEQ multiplex PCR, yet TCRdb's version contains in-frame clones alone and is incomplete. In the table there are approximately 120,000 clones, 80% of which are singletons. Specimen: peripheral blood. These TCRs come from a human donor in a cohort sampled during active COVID-19.

J is TRBJ2-5 and V is TRBV18; 10 positions agree with TRBD1. CDR1 is KGHSH and CDR2 is LQKENI in the germline V gene. This CDR3 has 14 amino acids. V lost 6 bases, J lost 7 bases, and 8 bases stayed unmatched. This chain's CDR3 is CASSGDRGRGTQYF. DNA for the CDR3: TGTGCCAGCTCCGGAGACAGGGGGCGCGGGACCCAGTACTTC.

The rearrangement links TRBV23-1 to TRBJ2-7, with D maybe TRBD1 (6 bases). TRBV23-1 is classed as an ORF, of uncertain function. This CDR3 is 12 amino acids long. Trimming removed 10 bases from V and 3 bases from J, with 13 bases in between. In DNA, the CDR3 is TGCGCCACCATGACAGGCAACTACGAGCAGTACTTC. Residues: CATMTGNYEQYF.

V usage is TRBV5-1 and J usage is TRBJ1-2; no clear D. The V end was cut by 4 bases, the J end by 1 base, with 14 bases between. The germline V gene encodes CDR1 SGHRS and CDR2 YFSETQ. The CDR3 is 15 residues long. The CDR3: CASSPGGRDNYGYTF. For the CDR3, the DNA is TGCGCCAGCAGCCCTGGTGGTCGGGATAACTATGGCTACACCTTC.

The V call is TRBV7-9, the J call TRBJ2-5; the D gene is possibly TRBD1 (6 bases). This CDR3 is 14 amino acids long. Trimming left V 5 bases short and J 0 bases short, with 10 bases between. The germline V gene has CDR1 SEHNR and CDR2 FQNEAQ (reference sequence). The CDR3 region is CASSPQGYQETQYF. Written as DNA, the CDR3 is TGTGCCAGCAGCCCGCAGGGGTACCAAGAGACCCAGTACTTC.

The chain links TRBV5-4 to TRBJ2-3; 9 bases are shared with TRBD1. Germline-derived CDR1 and CDR2 are SGHNT and YYREEE (reference sequence). V lost 3 bases and J lost 3; bases outside the gene matches: 8. This CDR3 spans 16 amino acids. CDR3 nucleotide sequence: TGTGCCAGCAGCTCCCTGGGACAGGGTAGGACAGATACGCAGTATTTT. Translated: CASSSLGQGRTDTQYF.

The genes are TRBV11-2 and TRBJ2-3; 8 bases fit TRBD2. The CDR3 totals 15 residues. Germline CDR1 reads SGHAT; CDR2 reads FQNNGV. Germline trimming cut 6 bases from V and 0 bases from J; bases unmatched to any gene: 5. The CDR3: CASSSAGVSTDTQYF. The CDR3 DNA sequence: TGTGCCAGCAGTTCAGCGGGAGTGAGCACAGATACGCAGTATTTT.

The CDR3 bases are TGTGCCACCAGTGACCCTGGGACAGGGAACACCGGGGAGCTGTTTTTT. Translating it yields CATSDPGTGNTGELFF. The V gene is TRBV24-1, the J gene TRBJ2-2; 8 bases are a match to TRBD1. V was pared by 4 bases and J by 1 base, with 4 bases of the junction left unmatched. The CDR3 extends over 16 amino acids. CDR1 and CDR2 (germline): KGHDR, SFDVKD.

This clone was picked up a small number of times. J is TRBJ2-7 and V is TRBV6-5; 7 nucleotides align to TRBD1. V shed 6 bases, J shed 2 bases, and the junction held 4 bases outside the gene matches. The CDR3 spans 13 residues. The V gene's germline CDR1 is MNHEY and CDR2 SVGAGI. The CDR3 protein is CASRDRVTYEQYF. The CDR3 DNA is TGTGCCAGCAGAGACAGGGTAACCTACGAGCAGTACTTC.

The rearrangement links TRBV6-6 to TRBJ2-3; TRBD1 aligns across 7 bases. Trimming cost V 0 bases and J 2 bases; bases outside gene matches: 5. This CDR3 is 16 amino acids long. The germline V gene encodes CDR1 MNHNY and CDR2 SVGAGI (reference sequence). CDR3 coding DNA: TGTGCCAGCAGTTACTCGACAGGGCAAAACACAGATACGCAGTATTTT. Translating it yields CASSYSTGQNTDTQYF.

The rearrangement links TRBV6-1 to TRBJ2-3; maybe TRBD2 (7 bases). This CDR3 region has 15 residues. The V and J ends lost 7 bases and 4 bases respectively, with 18 bases between them. Germline V gene lookup returns CDR1 MNHNS and CDR2 SASEGT. For the CDR3, the DNA is TGTGCCAGCATGAGGGGGGAGGGGAACGCAGATACGCAGTATTTT. Its protein product is CASMRGEGNADTQYF.

The chain couples TRBV24-1 to TRBJ2-2, with unresolved D. With 8 bases removed from V and 2 bases from J, the gap between germline ends came to 5 bases. Germline lookup yields CDR1 KGHDR and CDR2 SFDVKD. This CDR3 spans 12 amino acids. This CDR3 is CATTTNTGELFF. The CDR3 DNA reads TGTGCCACCACCACTAACACCGGGGAGCTGTTTTTT.

V and J are TRBV6-5 and TRBJ1-6; TRBD1 matches at 8 bases. V was pared by 5 bases and J by 14 bases, with 8 bases of the junction left unmatched. The CDR3 spans 13 residues. The germline CDR1 and CDR2 sequences are MNHEY and SVGAGI. As DNA, the CDR3 is TGTGCCAGCAGTCTCCGGACAGGGTCCACCCTCCACTTT. It yields the protein CASSLRTGSTLHF.

V and J are TRBV6-1 and TRBJ2-1; 12 nucleotides match TRBD2. Per germline, CDR1 MNHNS and CDR2 SASEGT. Trimming took 3 bases from V and 15 from J; bases not matched to a gene: 6. The length of the CDR3 is 13 residues. CDR3 region: CASSDASGRASFF. The CDR3 region has the DNA TGTGCCAGCAGTGATGCTAGCGGGAGGGCGTCGTTCTTC.

The chain combines TRBV5-8 with TRBJ1-2, with D possibly being TRBD1 (6 bases). V was clipped by 0 bases and J by 4 bases, with 10 bases between them. CDR1 is SGHTS and CDR2 is YDEGEE in the germline V gene. The CDR3 runs to 14 residues. Written as DNA, the CDR3 is TGTGCCAGCAGCTTGGAAGGGGGTAGCTATGGCTACACCTTC. Translation: CASSLEGGSYGYTF.

The V call is TRBV15, the J call TRBJ2-7; 8 bases map to TRBD2. The germline V gene has CDR1 LNHNV and CDR2 YYDKDF (reference sequence). V dropped 1 base and J dropped 5; count of bases not matched to a gene: 10. This CDR3 is built from 16 residues. The CDR3 DNA is TGTGCCACCAGCAGAGGACCGCCCGGGGGGGCAAACGAGCAGTACTTC. Translation: CATSRGPPGGANEQYF.

This clone came up a few times. This chain connects TRBV7-6 to TRBJ2-1; 11 nucleotides align to TRBD2. The CDR3 is 16 amino acids. Germline lookup yields CDR1 SGHVS and CDR2 FNYEAQ. V lost 2 bases and J lost 2; bases outside the gene matches: 2. The CDR3 loop is CASSLSSGRAYNEQFF. The CDR3 DNA follows: TGTGCCAGCAGCTTAAGTAGCGGGAGGGCCTACAATGAGCAGTTCTTC. The full variable domain, completed using reference TRBV7-6 and TRBJ2-1, is GAGVSQSPRYKVTKRGQDVALRCDPISGHVSLYWYRQALGQGPEFLTYFNYEAQQDKSGLPNDRFSAERPEGSISTLTIQRTEQRDSAMYRCASSLSSGRAYNEQFFGPGTRLTVL.

The chain is built from TRBV27 and TRBJ1-6, with D possibly TRBD1 on 6 matching bases. Per germline, CDR1 MNHEY and CDR2 SMNVEV (reference sequence). The CDR3 length is 15 residues. The V gene lost 3 bases and the J gene lost 10 bases, with 16 bases spanning the gap. CDR3 nucleotides: TGTGCCAGCAGTTTTGACACAGGGTACTCGTCACCCCTCCACTTT. This translates into CASSFDTGYSSPLHF.

This sequence joins TRBV5-8 and TRBJ2-1; perhaps TRBD2 as D (5 bases). Germline lookup yields CDR1 SGHTS and CDR2 YDEGEE. V lost 0 bases to trimming and J lost 2 bases, with 12 bases between them. The CDR3 spans 16 residues. The CDR3 here is CASSLGPEGTYNEQFF. The CDR3 DNA is TGTGCCAGCAGCTTGGGCCCCGAGGGAACCTACAATGAGCAGTTCTTC.

The chain joins TRBV25-1 to TRBJ1-6; D call uncertain. Germline V lookup: CDR1 MGHDK, CDR2 SYGVNS. CDR3 length equals 14 residues. Between the trimmed V and J ends, which lost 8 bases and 0 bases, there was a span of 8 bases. CDR3 protein: CASRESSYNSPLHF. DNA of the CDR3: TGTGCCAGCCGGGAGAGCTCCTATAATTCACCCCTCCACTTT.

This clone was seen a handful of times. The rearrangement joins TRBV7-2 to TRBJ2-1, with TRBD1 identical over 8 bases. V trimming: 8 bases; J trimming: 8 bases; junction bases outside the gene matches: 11. This CDR3 contains 14 residues. Germline loops: CDR1 SGHTA, CDR2 FQGNSA. The CDR3 nucleotides read TGTGCCAGCTTCTCGGACAGGGTTCTGGATGAGCAGTTCTTC. As protein: CASFSDRVLDEQFF. Based on the CDR3 plus reference TRBV7-2 and TRBJ2-1, the full variable domain is GAGVSQSPSNKVTEKGKDVELRCDPISGHTALYWYRQSLGQGLEFLIYFQGNSAPDKSGLPSDRFSAERTGGSVSTLTIQRTQQEDSAVYLCASFSDRVLDEQFFGPGTRLTVL.

The chain combines TRBV7-9 with TRBJ1-4; the D gene is possibly TRBD1 (6 bases). Per germline, CDR1 SEHNR and CDR2 FQNEAQ (reference sequence). The length of the CDR3 is 15 residues. V was clipped by 5 bases and J by 6 bases, with 16 bases between them. The DNA of the CDR3 is TGTGCCAGCAGCACTTCCGGGACACAAGATGAAAAACTGTTTTTT. It codes for CASSTSGTQDEKLFF.

This sequence joins TRBV6-5 and TRBJ2-3; maybe TRBD1 (5 bases). The CDR3 is 14 residues long. Looked up from germline, CDR1 is MNHEY and CDR2 is SVGAGI. V was trimmed by 6 bases and J by 4 bases, leaving 14 bases between them. CDR3 protein: CASSRTQSADTQYF. The DNA of the CDR3 is TGTGCCAGCAGCCGGACACAGTCAGCAGATACGCAGTATTTT.

This chain uses TRBV2 with TRBJ2-3, with D possibly TRBD2 on 6 matching bases. V lost 7 bases, J lost 2 bases, and 10 bases lay in between. CDR1 is SNHLY and CDR2 is FYNNEI in the germline V gene. This CDR3 is 13 amino acids long. This CDR3 is CASTAGPTDTQYF. The CDR3 DNA reads TGTGCCAGCACGGCGGGGCCCACAGATACGCAGTATTTT.

The chain carries TRBV29-1 and TRBJ2-7; the match to TRBD2 covers 11 bases. This CDR3 has 13 amino acids. V trimming: 4 bases; J trimming: 6 bases; junction bases outside the gene matches: 5. Germline CDR1 is SQVTM and CDR2 is ANQGSEA. The CDR3 nucleotides are TGCAGCGTTGGGACTAGCGGGCTAGGCGAGCAGTACTTC. Translation: CSVGTSGLGEQYF.

This sequence joins TRBV28 and TRBJ1-2, with 7 bases lining up with TRBD1. J lost 4 bases, V lost 6 bases, and 5 bases had no gene match. Germline V CDR1 and CDR2: MDHEN, SYDVKM. The CDR3 runs to 13 residues. The CDR3 DNA sequence: TGTGCCAGCAGCTCCGACAGGGTCTATGGCTACACCTTC. Its protein product is CASSSDRVYGYTF.

The CDR3 DNA is TGTGCCAGCAGTAAAGGACAGACTACTAGGGGGGGCTACACCTTC. Encoded protein: CASSKGQTTRGGYTF. This chain connects TRBV2 to TRBJ1-2; maybe TRBD1 (6 bases). V lost 5 bases, J lost 8 bases, and 21 bases lay in between. Germline loops: CDR1 SNHLY, CDR2 FYNNEI. The CDR3 contains 15 residues.